This entry features one TCR beta chain sequence. It has no known antigen specificity. No base quality values were provided; no much bigger clone lies one nucleotide off. The germline V gene provides CDR1 SQVTM and CDR2 ANQGSEA. Measured from the cysteine to the phenylalanine, the CDR3 is 12 residues long. Just the 36-base CDR3 DNA is kept, in frame starting at base 1. V loses 4 bases, J loses 6 bases, and the germline ends lie 9 bases apart. The sample originates from a study of T-cell memory formation after mild COVID-19 (dated by TCRdb to the early 2020s). Broadly, across the study: TCR sequence clusters from the two donors were largely donor specific. T-cell clones expanding and contracting after mild COVID-19 in two donors were tracked by longitudinal TCRalpha and TCRbeta repertoire sequencing. Two young, previously healthy adult volunteers made up the cohort, one male and one female.

Here is what the overall study found, with its caveats: SARS-CoV-2 specificity of the second-wave clones peaking on day 37 was not confirmed. Only two mild cases were covered in the study, and larger cohorts including severe cases with pre-infection samples were considered necessary. Contracting CD4+ clones were found mainly in CM and EM memory subsets, while CD8+ clones were enriched in EMRA. Some responding clones were detected in pre-infection memory, suggesting pre-existing cross-reactive memory T cells joined the SARS-CoV-2 response. Balanced CD4/CD8 phenotypes were observed for clones contracting from day 15 to 85, whereas a bias towards CD4+ was observed for a second wave of clones expanding from day 15 to 37.

Ficoll-Paque density gradient centrifugation was the method used to isolate PBMCs. The data were produced on an Illumina NovaSeq 6000. TCRalpha and TCRbeta cDNA libraries were built by 5'RACE with constant-segment primers, adding sample barcodes and unique molecular identifiers. RNA was extracted from every sample with Trizol reagent. The libraries were amplified in two PCR steps, and the second step added a second sample barcode and Illumina TruSeq adapters. The libraries were sequenced on an Illumina NovaSeq using 2 x 150 bp paired-end reads. The authors processed their data as follows. Reads were demultiplexed and collapsed into UMI-guided consensus sequences with migec v1.2.7. Using mixcr v2.1.11, the UMI consensuses were aligned to TRA and TRB V and J templates and assembled into clonotypes. A clonotype was counted as expanded or contracted only if both edgeR and NoisET called the change significant, with noise models trained on biological replicates. For edgeR calls, the thresholds were a false discovery rate-adjusted p below 0.01 and a log2 fold-change of 1. As an exploratory analysis of dynamics, PCA with hierarchical clustering was applied to max-normalized trajectories of the 1000 most abundant clonotypes. Separately sequenced CD4+ and CD8+ repertoires were used to assign a CD4 or CD8 phenotype to each responding clone. TCRdb trimmed the raw reads at Q25, called clones with MiXCR and kept productive beta chains. Under each unique CDR3 protein, matching rows form one entry showing the most common genes and DNA. The V and J calls follow TCRdb's processing rather than the paper's. This sample is represented by about 210,000 distinct CDR3 sequences; around 30% of them were singletons. The leading ten clones occupy roughly 11% of the sample.

What was sequenced was PBMCs or a T cell subset sorted from them (not recorded which). The chain is encoded by TRBV29-1 joined to TRBJ1-4; a confident D gene designation cannot be given. The TCR was taken from an adult woman who had mild COVID-19 (a few samples of this study predate the infection). The sample titles of this study are shuffled in the database, so cell type and time point are left out; the donor was told from shared clones. The CDR3 here reads CSVGADHEKLFF. The bases read TGCAGCGTTGGGGCTGATCATGAAAAACTGTTTTTT.